This paragraph covers one TCR beta chain sequence. No antigen is known for it. The data stem from a study of post-analysis software for immune sequencing data. Whole-study findings and limits: Five TRBV segments appeared more often in patients than in controls, and TRBV5-6, TRBV5-1 and TRBV20-1 were among these.

The V gene end was trimmed by 6 bases and the J gene end by 3 bases; junction bases not matched to a gene: 7. This CDR3 spans 14 amino acids. Germline assignment: CDR1 DFQATT and CDR2 SNEGSKA (reference sequence). Carried by the TCR beta cDNA libraries were unique molecular identifiers. TCRdb reanalysed the PCR reads using MiXCR and keeps one entry per CDR3 protein. This table has approximately 440,000 distinct CDR3 sequences, over 35% appearing once. The receptor was derived from a girl aged 10 to 17 with multiple sclerosis. This chain joins TRBV20-1 and TRBJ2-3, with TRBD2 matching over 9 bases. The sequenced sample was blood. DNA of the CDR3: TGCAGTGCCACGCGGGAGGGTATTACAGATACGCAGTATTTT. It is translated as CSATREGITDTQYF.